This T cell receptor (beta chain) derives from a study of shared clonotypes between healthy human individuals. The study, taken as a whole, reports: At large depth, rarefaction still showed sorted-subset sequencing to be incomplete. Lower generation probabilities were found for non-shared clonotypes than for those shared by all four donors. Among donors, the sharing of clonotypes was expected to be influenced by sequencing depth.

The trim removed 6 bases at V and 7 bases at J, leaving 14 bases unmatched. Looked up from germline, CDR1 is MNHEY and CDR2 is SMNVEV (reference sequence). The CDR3 consists of 15 residues. The authors divided CD4+ cells into CD45RA+ naive and CD45RA-negative memory subsets. Turning to this clone: Its specificity is not known.

Here immunoSEQ multiplex PCR was the method, and the copy in TCRdb shows in-frame clones only, minus some. The sample records roughly 1 million clones, approximately 68% being singletons. This clonotype was sampled from a man aged 18 to 29 in good health. Material for sequencing was memory CD4+ T cells sorted from blood. The subset: CD45RA-negative fraction. The rearrangement uses TRBV27 and TRBJ2-7; 8 bases match TRBD2. CDR3 in DNA: TGTGCCAGCAGCCCCGCCGGGAGGGGGGTACGGGAGCAGTACTTC. Its translation: CASSPAGRGVREQYF.